This TCR beta chain was sequenced in a study of shared clonotypes between healthy human individuals. Study background: A couple of women and a few men aged 18 to 49 made up the donors.

General study findings and limits: Shared across several donors were 4% to 6% of the naive CD4 clonotypes.

Regarding this clone: What it binds is not known.

Deep-level running was used for the assay. Assay used: immunoSEQ multiplex PCR; TCRdb lists only in-frame clones, some missing. The sample contains about 2 million clones, just under 95% of which appear only once. The naive CD8 population came from CD45RO-negative cells selected for CCR7, without terminally differentiated effector memory CD45RA+ cells. Material: naive CD8+ T cells sorted from blood. The sequence was collected from a man aged 18-30 years in good health.

CDR3 nucleotides: TGTGCCAGCAGTTCGGAAACTAGTTTTGAGACCCAGTACTTC. This codes for CASSSETSFETQYF. V gene TRBV28 combines with J gene TRBJ2-5, with D tentatively TRBD2 (5 bases). CDR1 and CDR2 (germline): MDHEN, SYDVKM. Trimming left V 4 bases short and J 5 bases short, with 14 bases between. This CDR3 region has 14 residues.